Following are 5 T cell receptor beta chains from one sample sequenced in a study of T cells in narcolepsy. Assay: immunoSEQ multiplex PCR; the TCRdb copy retains only in-frame clones and omits some. The sample comprises tens of thousands of clones, approximately 78% of which are singletons, and about 2.7% rests with the top ten. The sequenced sample was CD45RA- memory CD4+ T cells from PBMCs. Source of these receptors: a human donor with narcolepsy.

This clone has a single count. The V and J genes are TRBV5-8 and TRBJ1-2, with D possibly being TRBD1 (5 bases). There are 15 residues in the CDR3. V was clipped by 0 bases and J by 6 bases, with 15 bases between them. CDR1 is SGHTS and CDR2 is YDEGEE in the germline V gene. In nucleotides, the CDR3 is TGTGCCAGCAGCTTGGCCTCTCGGGGCATCGATGGCTACACCTTC. Translation: CASSLASRGIDGYTF.

The chain carries TRBV11-3 and TRBJ2-3, with 13 bases identical to TRBD2. This CDR3 is built from 16 residues. With V trimmed by 1 base and J by 3 bases, 1 base remained unmatched. Germline CDR1 SGHNT, CDR2 YENEEA. CDR3 nucleotides: TGTGCCAGCAGCTTAGGGACTAGCGGGAGAACAGATACGCAGTATTTT. It codes for CASSLGTSGRTDTQYF.

The rearrangement joins TRBV5-1 to TRBJ2-1; TRBD2 might be the D (5 bases). Germline loops: CDR1 SGHRS, CDR2 YFSETQ. Between the trimmed V and J ends, which lost 0 bases and 3 bases, there was a span of 13 bases. The CDR3 spans 16 residues. The CDR3 loop reads CASSLALGGRYNEQFF. Here the CDR3 DNA reads TGCGCCAGCAGCTTGGCCCTAGGCGGGCGCTACAATGAGCAGTTCTTC.

This clone was seen a few times. The chain employs TRBV7-8 and TRBJ2-7; tentative D call: TRBD2 (7 bases). This CDR3 is 13 amino acids long. CDR1 and CDR2 from the germline V gene are SGHVS and FQNEAQ. V was shortened by 11 bases and J by 3 bases, with 17 bases between the two germline ends. The CDR3 loop is CAPKGGGHYEQYF. In DNA form, the CDR3 reads TGTGCCCCAAAAGGGGGAGGGCACTACGAGCAGTACTTC.

This clone was observed a handful of times. The rearrangement joins TRBV5-1 to TRBJ2-7; 7 bases are a match to TRBD2. Germline CDR1 reads SGHRS; CDR2 reads YFSETQ. V lost 1 base and J lost 5; bases outside the gene matches: 6. The CDR3 has 14 residues. In DNA form, the CDR3 reads TGCGCCAGCAGCTTGACTAGCGATCTACACGAGCAGTACTTC. Residues: CASSLTSDLHEQYF.